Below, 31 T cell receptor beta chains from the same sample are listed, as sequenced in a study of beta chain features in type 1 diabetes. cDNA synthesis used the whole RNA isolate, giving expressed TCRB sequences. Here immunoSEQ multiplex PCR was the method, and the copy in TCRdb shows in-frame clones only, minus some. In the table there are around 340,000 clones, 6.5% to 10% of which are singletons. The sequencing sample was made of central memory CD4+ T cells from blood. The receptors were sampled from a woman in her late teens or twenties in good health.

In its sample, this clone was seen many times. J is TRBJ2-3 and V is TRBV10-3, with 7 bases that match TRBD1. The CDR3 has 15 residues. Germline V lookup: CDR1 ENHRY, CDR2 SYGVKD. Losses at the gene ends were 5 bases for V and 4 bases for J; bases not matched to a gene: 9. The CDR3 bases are TGTGCCATCAGTTACACAGGGGACGGGGCAGATACGCAGTATTTT. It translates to CAISYTGDGADTQYF.

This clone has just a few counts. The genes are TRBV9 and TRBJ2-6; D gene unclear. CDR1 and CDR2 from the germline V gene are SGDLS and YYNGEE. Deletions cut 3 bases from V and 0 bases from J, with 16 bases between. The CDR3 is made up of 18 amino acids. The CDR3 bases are TGTGCCAGCAGCGACCGACAAGAGTGGAGCTCTGGGGCCAACGTCCTGACTTTC. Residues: CASSDRQEWSSGANVLTF. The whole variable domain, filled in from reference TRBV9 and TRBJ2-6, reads DSGVTQTPKHLITATGQRVTLRCSPRSGDLSVYWYQQSLDQGLQFLIQYYNGEERAKGNILERFSAQQFPDLHSELNLSSLELGDSALYFCASSDRQEWSSGANVLTFGAGSRLTVL.

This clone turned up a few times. As DNA, the CDR3 is TGTGCCAGCTCACCTGGGAGGGGAGGCGACGAGCAGTACTTC. Its translation is CASSPGRGGDEQYF. The chain has TRBV18 and TRBJ2-7; TRBD2 matches 7 bases. The ends lost 3 bases at V and 5 bases at J; junction bases unmatched: 7. Germline values: CDR1 KGHSH, CDR2 LQKENI. The CDR3 is made up of 14 amino acids.

CDR3 residues: CASTLASGAGWDTQYF. The CDR3 region has the DNA TGTGCCAGCACCCTAGCTAGCGGGGCCGGATGGGATACGCAGTATTTT. This chain connects TRBV28 to TRBJ2-3, with 9 bases aligning to TRBD2. The length of the CDR3 is 16 residues. The V gene end was trimmed by 7 bases and the J gene end by 6 bases; junction bases not matched to a gene: 14. CDR1 is MDHEN, CDR2 SYDVKM, per germline.

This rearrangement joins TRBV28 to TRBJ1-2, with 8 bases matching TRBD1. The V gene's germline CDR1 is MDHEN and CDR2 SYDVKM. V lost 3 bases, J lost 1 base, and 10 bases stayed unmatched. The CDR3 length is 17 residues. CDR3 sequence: CASSFGTGYQNNYGYTF. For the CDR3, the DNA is TGTGCCAGCAGTTTCGGGACAGGCTACCAGAATAACTATGGCTACACCTTC.

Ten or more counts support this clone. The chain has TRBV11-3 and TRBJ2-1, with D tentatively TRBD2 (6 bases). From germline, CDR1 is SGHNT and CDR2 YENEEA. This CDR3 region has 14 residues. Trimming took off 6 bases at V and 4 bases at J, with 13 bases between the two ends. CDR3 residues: CASSSGGIYNEQFF. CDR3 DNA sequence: TGTGCCAGCAGTTCCGGGGGAATATACAATGAGCAGTTCTTC.

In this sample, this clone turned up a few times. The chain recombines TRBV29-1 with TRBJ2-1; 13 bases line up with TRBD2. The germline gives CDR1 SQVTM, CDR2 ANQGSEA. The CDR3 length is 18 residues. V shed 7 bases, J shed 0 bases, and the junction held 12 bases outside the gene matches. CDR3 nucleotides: TGCAGCGGCCTACTAGCGGGAGGGACGGTGGGCTCCTACAATGAGCAGTTCTTC. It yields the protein CSGLLAGGTVGSYNEQFF.

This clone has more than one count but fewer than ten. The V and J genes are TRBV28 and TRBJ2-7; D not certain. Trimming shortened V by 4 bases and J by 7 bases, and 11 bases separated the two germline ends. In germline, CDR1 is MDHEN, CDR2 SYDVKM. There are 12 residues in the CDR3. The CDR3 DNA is TGTGCCAGCAGTTCCTTTGTTCGGGAGCAGTACTTC. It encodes CASSSFVREQYF.

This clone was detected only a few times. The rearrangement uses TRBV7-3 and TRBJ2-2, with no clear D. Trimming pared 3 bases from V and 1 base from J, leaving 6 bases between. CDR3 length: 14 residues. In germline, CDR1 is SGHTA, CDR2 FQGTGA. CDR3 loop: CASSFFMNTGELFF. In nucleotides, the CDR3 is TGTGCCAGCAGCTTCTTTATGAACACCGGGGAGCTGTTTTTT. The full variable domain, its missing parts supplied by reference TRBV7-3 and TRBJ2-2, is GAGVSQTPSNKVTEKGKYVELRCDPISGHTALYWYRQSLGQGPEFLIYFQGTGAADDSGLPNDRFFAVRPEGSVSTLKIQRTERGDSAVYLCASSFFMNTGELFFGEGSRLTVL.

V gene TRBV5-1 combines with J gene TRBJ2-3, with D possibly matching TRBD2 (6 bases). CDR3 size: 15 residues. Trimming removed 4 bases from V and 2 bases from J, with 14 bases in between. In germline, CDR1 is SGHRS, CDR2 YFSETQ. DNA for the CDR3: TGCGCCAGCAGCCCCAGTAGCGGAACCACAGATACGCAGTATTTT. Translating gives CASSPSSGTTDTQYF.

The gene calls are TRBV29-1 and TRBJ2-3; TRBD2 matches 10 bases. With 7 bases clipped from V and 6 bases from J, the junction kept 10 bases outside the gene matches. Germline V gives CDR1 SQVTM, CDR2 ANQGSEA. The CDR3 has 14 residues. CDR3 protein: CSASTSGVWDTQYF. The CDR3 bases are TGCAGCGCCTCCACTAGCGGGGTTTGGGATACGCAGTATTTT.

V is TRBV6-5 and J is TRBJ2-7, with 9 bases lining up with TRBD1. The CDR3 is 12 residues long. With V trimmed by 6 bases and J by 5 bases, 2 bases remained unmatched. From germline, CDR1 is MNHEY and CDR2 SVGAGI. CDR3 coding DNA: TGTGCCAGCAGCCGACAGGGGGACGAGCAGTACTTC. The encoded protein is CASSRQGDEQYF.

The CDR3 DNA is TGTGCCAGCAGTTATAGGACCCGCCCCGGGGAGCTGTTTTTT. Translation: CASSYRTRPGELFF. This chain joins TRBV28 and TRBJ2-2; unclear D gene. V was clipped by 4 bases and J by 6 bases, with 12 bases between them. The CDR3 spans 14 residues. Germline CDR1 reads MDHEN; CDR2 reads SYDVKM.

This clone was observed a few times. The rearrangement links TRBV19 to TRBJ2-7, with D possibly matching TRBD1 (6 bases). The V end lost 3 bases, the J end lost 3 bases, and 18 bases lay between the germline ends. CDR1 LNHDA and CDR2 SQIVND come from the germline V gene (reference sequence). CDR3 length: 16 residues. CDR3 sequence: CASSISDSRRSYEQYF. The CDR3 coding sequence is TGTGCCAGTAGTATCTCGGACAGCCGAAGGAGCTACGAGCAGTACTTC.

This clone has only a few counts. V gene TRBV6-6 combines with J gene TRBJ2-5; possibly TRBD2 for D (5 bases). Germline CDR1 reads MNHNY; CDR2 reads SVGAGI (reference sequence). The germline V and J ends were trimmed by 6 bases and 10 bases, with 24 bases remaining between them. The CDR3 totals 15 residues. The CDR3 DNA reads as TGTGCCAGCAGACCCCGTTTCGAGCGGCCCAACCACCAGTACTTC. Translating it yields CASRPRFERPNHQYF.

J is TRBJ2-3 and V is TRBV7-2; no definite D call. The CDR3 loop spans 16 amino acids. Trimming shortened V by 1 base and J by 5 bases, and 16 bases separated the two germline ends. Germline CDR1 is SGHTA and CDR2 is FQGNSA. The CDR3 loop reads CASSLEATMVRDTQYF. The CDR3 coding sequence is TGTGCCAGCAGCTTAGAGGCCACTATGGTACGAGATACGCAGTATTTT.

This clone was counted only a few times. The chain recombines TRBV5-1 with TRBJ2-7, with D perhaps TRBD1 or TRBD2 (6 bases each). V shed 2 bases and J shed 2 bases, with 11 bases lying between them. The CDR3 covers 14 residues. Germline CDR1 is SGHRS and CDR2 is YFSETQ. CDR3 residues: CASSLRGRPYEQYF. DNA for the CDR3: TGCGCCAGCAGCTTAAGGGGGAGGCCCTACGAGCAGTACTTC.

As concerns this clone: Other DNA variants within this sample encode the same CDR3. The CDR3 sequence: CASSPRRSYEQYF. The CDR3 DNA reads as TGCGCCAGCAGCCCCCGTCGGTCCTACGAGCAGTACTTC. The V and J genes are TRBV4-3 and TRBJ2-7; D remains unclear. The germline V gene encodes CDR1 LGHNA and CDR2 YSLEER. The CDR3 has 13 residues. Deletions cut 4 bases from V and 1 base from J, with 8 bases between.

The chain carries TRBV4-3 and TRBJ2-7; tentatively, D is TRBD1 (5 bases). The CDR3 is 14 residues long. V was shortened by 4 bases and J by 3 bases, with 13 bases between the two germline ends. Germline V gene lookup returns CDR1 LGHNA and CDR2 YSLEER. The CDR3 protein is CASSPSRDLYEQYF. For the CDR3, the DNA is TGCGCCAGCAGCCCGTCCAGGGATCTCTACGAGCAGTACTTC.

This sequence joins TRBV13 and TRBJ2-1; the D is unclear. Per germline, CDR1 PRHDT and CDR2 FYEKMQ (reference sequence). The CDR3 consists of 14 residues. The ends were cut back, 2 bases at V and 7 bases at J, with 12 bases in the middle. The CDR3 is CASSLTQKVNEQFF. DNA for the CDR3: TGTGCCAGCAGCTTAACGCAGAAAGTTAATGAGCAGTTCTTC.

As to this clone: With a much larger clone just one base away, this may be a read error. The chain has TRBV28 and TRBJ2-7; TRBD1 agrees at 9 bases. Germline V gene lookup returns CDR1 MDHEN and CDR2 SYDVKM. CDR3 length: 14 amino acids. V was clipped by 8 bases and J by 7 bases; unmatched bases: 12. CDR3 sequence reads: CASRKRDRAIEQYF. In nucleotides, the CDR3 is TGTGCCAGCCGCAAGAGGGACAGGGCTATTGAGCAGTACTTC.

The CDR3 protein is CASSRQAAGQYF. The CDR3, as DNA: TGTGCCAGCTCTAGGCAGGCCGCCGGGCAGTACTTC. V and J are TRBV2 and TRBJ2-7; D gene unclear. The CDR3 contains 12 residues. Germline V CDR1 and CDR2: SNHLY, FYNNEI. Trimming left V 8 bases short and J 9 bases short, with 17 bases between.

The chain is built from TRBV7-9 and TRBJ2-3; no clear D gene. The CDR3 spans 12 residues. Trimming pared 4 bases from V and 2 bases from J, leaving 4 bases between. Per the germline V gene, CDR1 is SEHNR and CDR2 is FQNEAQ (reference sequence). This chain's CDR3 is CASSSSTDTQYF. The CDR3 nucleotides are TGTGCCAGCAGCTCCTCCACAGATACGCAGTATTTT. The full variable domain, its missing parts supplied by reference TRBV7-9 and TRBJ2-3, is DTGVSQNPRHKITKRGQNVTFRCDPISEHNRLYWYRQTLGQGPEFLTYFQNEAQLEKSRLLSDRFSAERPKGSFSTLEIQRTEQGDSAMYLCASSSSTDTQYFGPGTRLTVL.

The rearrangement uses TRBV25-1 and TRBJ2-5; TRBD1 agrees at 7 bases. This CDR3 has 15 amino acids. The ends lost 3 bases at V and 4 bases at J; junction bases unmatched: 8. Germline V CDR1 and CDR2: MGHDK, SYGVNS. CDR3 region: CASSDPRGPGETQYF. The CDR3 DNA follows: TGTGCCAGCAGTGACCCGAGGGGGCCGGGAGAGACCCAGTACTTC. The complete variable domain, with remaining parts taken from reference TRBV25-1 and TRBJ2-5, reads EADIYQTPRYLVIGTGKKITLECSQTMGHDKMYWYQQDPGMELHLIHYSYGVNSTEKGDLSSESTVSRIRTEHFPLTLESARPSHTSQYLCASSDPRGPGETQYFGPGTRLLVL.

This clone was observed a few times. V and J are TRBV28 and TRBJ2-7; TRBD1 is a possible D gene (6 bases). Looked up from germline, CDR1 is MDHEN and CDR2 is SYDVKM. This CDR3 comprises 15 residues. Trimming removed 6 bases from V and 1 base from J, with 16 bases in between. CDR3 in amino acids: CASSEAGTKSYEQYF. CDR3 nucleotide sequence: TGTGCCAGCAGCGAGGCCGGGACAAAGTCCTACGAGCAGTACTTC.

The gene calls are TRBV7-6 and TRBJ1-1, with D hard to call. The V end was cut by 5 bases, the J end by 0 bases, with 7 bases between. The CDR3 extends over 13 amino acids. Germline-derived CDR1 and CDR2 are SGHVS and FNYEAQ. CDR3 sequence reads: CASSPTMNTEAFF. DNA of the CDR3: TGTGCCAGCAGCCCCACGATGAACACTGAAGCTTTCTTT.

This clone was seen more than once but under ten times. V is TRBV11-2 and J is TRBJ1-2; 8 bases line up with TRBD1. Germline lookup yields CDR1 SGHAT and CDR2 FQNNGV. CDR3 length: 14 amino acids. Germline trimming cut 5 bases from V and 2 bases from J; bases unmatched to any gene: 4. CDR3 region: CASSGQGLNYGYTF. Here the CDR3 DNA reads TGTGCCAGCAGCGGACAGGGTCTAAACTATGGCTACACCTTC.

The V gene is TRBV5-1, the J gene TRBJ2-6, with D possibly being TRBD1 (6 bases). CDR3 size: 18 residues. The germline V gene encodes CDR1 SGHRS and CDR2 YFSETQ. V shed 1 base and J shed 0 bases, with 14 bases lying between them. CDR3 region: CASSLSRGSGSGANVLTF. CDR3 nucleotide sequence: TGCGCCAGCAGCTTGAGCAGGGGATCCGGCTCTGGGGCCAACGTCCTGACTTTC.

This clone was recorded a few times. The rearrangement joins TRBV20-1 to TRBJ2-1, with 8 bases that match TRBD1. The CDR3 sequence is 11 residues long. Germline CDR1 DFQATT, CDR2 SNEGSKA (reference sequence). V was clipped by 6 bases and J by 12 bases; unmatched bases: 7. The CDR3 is CSAERQGLQFF. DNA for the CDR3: TGCAGTGCGGAAAGACAGGGGCTGCAGTTCTTC.

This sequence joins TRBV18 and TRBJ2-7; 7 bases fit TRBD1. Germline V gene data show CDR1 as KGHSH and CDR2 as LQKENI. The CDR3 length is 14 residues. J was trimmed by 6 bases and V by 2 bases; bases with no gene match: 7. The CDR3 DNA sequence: TGTGCCAGCTCACCAACAGGGGTTTCCCTCGAGCAGTACTTC. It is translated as CASSPTGVSLEQYF.

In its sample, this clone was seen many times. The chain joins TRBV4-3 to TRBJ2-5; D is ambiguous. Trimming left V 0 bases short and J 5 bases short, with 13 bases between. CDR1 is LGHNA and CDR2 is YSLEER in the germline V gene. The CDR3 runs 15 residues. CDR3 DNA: TGCGCCAGCAGCCAAGATTCGGCCGGGCGGGAGACCCAGTACTTC. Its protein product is CASSQDSAGRETQYF.